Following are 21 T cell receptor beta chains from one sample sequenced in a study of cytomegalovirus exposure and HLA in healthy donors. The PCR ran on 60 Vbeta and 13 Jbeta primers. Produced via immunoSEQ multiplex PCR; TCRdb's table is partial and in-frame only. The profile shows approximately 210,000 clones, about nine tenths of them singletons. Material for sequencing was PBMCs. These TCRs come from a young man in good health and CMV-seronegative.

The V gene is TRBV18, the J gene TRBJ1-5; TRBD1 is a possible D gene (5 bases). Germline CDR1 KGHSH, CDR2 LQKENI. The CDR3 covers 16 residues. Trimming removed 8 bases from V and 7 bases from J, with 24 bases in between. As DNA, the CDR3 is TGTGCCAGCGCGACACTCCCCCAGGGTATGGGGCAGCCCCAGCATTTT. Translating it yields CASATLPQGMGQPQHF.

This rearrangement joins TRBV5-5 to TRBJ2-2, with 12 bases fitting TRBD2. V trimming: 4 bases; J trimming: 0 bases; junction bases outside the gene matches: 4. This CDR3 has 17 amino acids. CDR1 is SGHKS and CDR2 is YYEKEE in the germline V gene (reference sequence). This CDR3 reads CASSMGLAGTNTGELFF. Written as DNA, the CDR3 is TGTGCCAGCAGCATGGGACTAGCGGGTACGAACACCGGGGAGCTGTTTTTT.

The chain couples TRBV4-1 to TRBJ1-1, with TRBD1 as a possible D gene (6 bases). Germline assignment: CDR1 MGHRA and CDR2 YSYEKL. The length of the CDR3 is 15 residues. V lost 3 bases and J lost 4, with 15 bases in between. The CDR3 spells CASSQNTGFGTEAFF. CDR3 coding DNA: TGCGCCAGCAGCCAGAATACAGGGTTCGGCACTGAAGCTTTCTTT.

The CDR3 DNA reads TGTGCCATCAGTGAGACAGGGTTTCGGGAGCAGTACTTC. Its translation is CAISETGFREQYF. The chain recombines TRBV10-3 with TRBJ2-7; perhaps TRBD1 as D (6 bases). The germline CDR1 and CDR2 sequences are ENHRY and SYGVKD. This CDR3 is built from 13 residues. Deletions cut 2 bases from V and 7 bases from J, with 12 bases between.

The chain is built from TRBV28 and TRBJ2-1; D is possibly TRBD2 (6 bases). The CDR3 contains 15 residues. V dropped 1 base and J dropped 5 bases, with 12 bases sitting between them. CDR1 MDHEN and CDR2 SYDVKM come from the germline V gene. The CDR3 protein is CASSLSSAGNNEQFF. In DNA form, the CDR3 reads TGTGCCAGCAGTTTATCTAGCGCGGGAAACAATGAGCAGTTCTTC. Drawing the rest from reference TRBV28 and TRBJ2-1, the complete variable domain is DVKVTQSSRYLVKRTGEKVFLECVQDMDHENMFWYRQDPGLGLRLIYFSYDVKMKEKGDIPEGYSVSREKKERFSLILESASTNQTSMYLCASSLSSAGNNEQFFGPGTRLTVL.

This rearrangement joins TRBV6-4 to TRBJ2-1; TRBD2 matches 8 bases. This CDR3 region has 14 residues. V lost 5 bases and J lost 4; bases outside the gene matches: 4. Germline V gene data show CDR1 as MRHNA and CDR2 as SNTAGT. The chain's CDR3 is CASSPAGEYNEQFF. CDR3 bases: TGTGCCAGCAGTCCAGCGGGGGAATACAATGAGCAGTTCTTC.

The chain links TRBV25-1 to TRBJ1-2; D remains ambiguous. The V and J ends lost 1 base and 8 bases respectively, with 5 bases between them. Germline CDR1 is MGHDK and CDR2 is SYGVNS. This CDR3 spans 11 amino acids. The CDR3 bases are TGTGCCAGCAGTGAATCGGGGGGCTACACCTTC. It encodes CASSESGGYTF.

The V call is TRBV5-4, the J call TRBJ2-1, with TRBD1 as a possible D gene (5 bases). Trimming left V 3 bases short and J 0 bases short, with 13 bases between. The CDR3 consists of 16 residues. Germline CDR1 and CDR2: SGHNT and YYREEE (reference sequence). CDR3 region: CASSSKDTSSYNEQFF. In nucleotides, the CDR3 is TGTGCCAGCAGCTCCAAGGACACGAGCTCCTACAATGAGCAGTTCTTC.

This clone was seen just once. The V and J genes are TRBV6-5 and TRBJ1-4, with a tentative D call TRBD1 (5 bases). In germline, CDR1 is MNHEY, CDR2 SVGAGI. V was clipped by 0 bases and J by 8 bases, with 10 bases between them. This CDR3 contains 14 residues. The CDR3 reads CASSYSRGREKLFF. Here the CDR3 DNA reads TGTGCCAGCAGTTACTCTAGGGGAAGAGAAAAACTGTTTTTT.

CDR3 in DNA: TGTGCCAGCAGCTTACGACAGACACGGGCCTATGGCTACACCTTC. The encoded protein is CASSLRQTRAYGYTF. V usage is TRBV7-2 and J usage is TRBJ1-2, with TRBD1 as a possible D gene (5 bases). The CDR3 has 15 amino acids. The V and J ends lost 2 bases and 4 bases respectively, with 14 bases between them. Germline lookup yields CDR1 SGHTA and CDR2 FQGNSA.

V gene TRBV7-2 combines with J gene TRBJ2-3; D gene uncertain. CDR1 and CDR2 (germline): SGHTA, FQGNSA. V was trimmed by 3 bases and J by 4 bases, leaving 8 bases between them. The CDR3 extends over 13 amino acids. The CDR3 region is CASSLSLSDTQYF. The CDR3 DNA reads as TGTGCCAGCAGCTTGTCTTTATCAGATACGCAGTATTTT.

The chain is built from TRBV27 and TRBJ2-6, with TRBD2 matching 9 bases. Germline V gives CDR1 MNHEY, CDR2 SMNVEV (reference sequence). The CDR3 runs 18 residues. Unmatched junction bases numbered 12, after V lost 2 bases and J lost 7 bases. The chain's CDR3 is CASSLTGGGVREANVLTF. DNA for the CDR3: TGTGCCAGCAGTTTAACTGGCGGGGGGGTTCGGGAAGCCAACGTCCTGACTTTC.

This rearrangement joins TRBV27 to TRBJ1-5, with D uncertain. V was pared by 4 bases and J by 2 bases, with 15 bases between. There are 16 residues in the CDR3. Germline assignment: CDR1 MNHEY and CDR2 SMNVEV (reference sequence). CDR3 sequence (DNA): TGTGCCAGCAGTTCAACCCCAGTTTTGGGCAATCAGCCCCAGCATTTT. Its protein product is CASSSTPVLGNQPQHF.

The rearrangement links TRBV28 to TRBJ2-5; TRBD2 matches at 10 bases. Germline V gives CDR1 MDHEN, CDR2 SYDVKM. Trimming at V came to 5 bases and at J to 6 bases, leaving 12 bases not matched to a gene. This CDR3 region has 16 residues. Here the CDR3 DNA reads TGTGCCAGCAGTACCTCGGGAGCGGGAGGGCCCAAGACCCAGTACTTC. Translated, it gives CASSTSGAGGPKTQYF.

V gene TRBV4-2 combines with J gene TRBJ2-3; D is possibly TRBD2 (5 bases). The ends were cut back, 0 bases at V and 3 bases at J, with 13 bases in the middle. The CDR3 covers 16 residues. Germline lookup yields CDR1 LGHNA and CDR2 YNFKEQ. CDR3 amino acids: CASSQEEASLTDTQYF. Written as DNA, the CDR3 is TGTGCCAGCAGCCAAGAGGAGGCTAGCCTGACAGATACGCAGTATTTT.

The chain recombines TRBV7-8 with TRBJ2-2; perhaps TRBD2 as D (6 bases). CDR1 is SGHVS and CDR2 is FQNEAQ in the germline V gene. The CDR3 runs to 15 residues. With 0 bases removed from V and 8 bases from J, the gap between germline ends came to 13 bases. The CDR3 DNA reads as TGTGCCAGCAGCTTAGCGCGACCGGCGGGGGGGGAGCTGTTTTTT. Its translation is CASSLARPAGGELFF. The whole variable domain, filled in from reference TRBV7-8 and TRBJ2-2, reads GAGVSQSPRYKVAKRGQDVALRCDPISGHVSLFWYQQALGQGPEFLTYFQNEAQLDKSGLPSDRFFAERPEGSVSTLKIQRTQQEDSAVYLCASSLARPAGGELFFGEGSRLTVL.

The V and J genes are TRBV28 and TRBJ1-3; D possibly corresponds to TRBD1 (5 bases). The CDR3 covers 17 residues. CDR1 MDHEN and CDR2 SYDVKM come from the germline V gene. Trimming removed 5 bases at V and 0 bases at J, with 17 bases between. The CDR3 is CASSVSGARISGNTIYF. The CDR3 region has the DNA TGTGCCAGCAGTGTGAGCGGGGCCCGAATCTCTGGAAACACCATATATTTT.

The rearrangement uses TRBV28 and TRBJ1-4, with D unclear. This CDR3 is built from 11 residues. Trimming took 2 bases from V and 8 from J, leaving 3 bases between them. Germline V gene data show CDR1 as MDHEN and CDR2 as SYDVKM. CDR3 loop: CASSLQEKLFF. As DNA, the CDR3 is TGTGCCAGCAGTTTACAGGAAAAACTGTTTTTT.

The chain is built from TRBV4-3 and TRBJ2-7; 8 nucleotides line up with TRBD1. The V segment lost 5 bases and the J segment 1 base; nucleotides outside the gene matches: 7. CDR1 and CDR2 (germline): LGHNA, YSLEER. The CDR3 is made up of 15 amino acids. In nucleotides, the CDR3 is TGCGCCAGCAGCACGACCGGGACAGGATCCTACGAGCAGTACTTC. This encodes CASSTTGTGSYEQYF.

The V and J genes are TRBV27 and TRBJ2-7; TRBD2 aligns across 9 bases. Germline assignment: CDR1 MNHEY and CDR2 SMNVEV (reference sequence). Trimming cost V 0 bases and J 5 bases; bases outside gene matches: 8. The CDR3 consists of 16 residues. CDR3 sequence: CASSLSIAGGSNEQYF. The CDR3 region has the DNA TGTGCCAGCAGTTTATCGATCGCGGGGGGGTCCAACGAGCAGTACTTC.

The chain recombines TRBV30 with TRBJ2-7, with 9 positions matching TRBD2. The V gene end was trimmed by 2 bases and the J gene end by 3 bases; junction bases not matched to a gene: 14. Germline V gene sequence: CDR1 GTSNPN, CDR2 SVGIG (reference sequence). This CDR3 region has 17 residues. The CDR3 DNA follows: TGTGCCTGGAGTAGCGGGGGTGGGCTAGCGGGGAGCTACGAGCAGTACTTC. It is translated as CAWSSGGGLAGSYEQYF. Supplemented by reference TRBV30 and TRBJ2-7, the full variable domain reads SQTIHQWPATLVQPVGSPLSLECTVEGTSNPNLYWYRQAAGRGLQLLFYSVGIGQISSEVPQNLSASRPQDRQFILSSKKLLLSDSGFYLCAWSSGGGLAGSYEQYFGPGTRLTVT.